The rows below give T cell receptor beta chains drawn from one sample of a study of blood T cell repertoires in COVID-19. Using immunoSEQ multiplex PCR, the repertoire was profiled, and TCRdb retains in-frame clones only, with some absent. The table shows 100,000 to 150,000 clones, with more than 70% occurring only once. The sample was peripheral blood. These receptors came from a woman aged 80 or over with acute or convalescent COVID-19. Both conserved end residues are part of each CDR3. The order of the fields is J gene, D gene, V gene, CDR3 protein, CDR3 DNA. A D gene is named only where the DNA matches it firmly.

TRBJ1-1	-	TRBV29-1	CSVDRVSLNTEAFF	TGCAGCGTTGATCGGGTCAGCTTGAACACTGAAGCTTTCTTT
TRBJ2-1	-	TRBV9	CASSVASVNEQFF	TGTGCCAGCAGCGTAGCTAGCGTCAATGAGCAGTTCTTC
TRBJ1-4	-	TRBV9	CASSPDPGTNEKLFF	TGTGCCAGCAGCCCTGACCCGGGAACTAATGAAAAACTGTTTTTT
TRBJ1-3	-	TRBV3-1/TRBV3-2	CASSPYGNTIYF	TGTGCCAGCAGCCCTTATGGAAACACCATATATTTT
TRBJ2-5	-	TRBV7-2	CASSWGGDKKETQYF	TGTGCCAGCAGTTGGGGTGGGGACAAAAAAGAGACCCAGTACTTC
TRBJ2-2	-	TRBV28	CASRLGGVNTGELFF	TGTGCCAGCAGATTAGGGGGGGTAAACACCGGGGAGCTGTTTTTT
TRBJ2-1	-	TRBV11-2	CASSLEGRSNEQFF	TGTGCCAGCAGCTTAGAGGGGAGAAGCAATGAGCAGTTCTTC
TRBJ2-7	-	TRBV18	CASSPAGPNEQYF	TGTGCCAGCTCACCAGCAGGGCCCAACGAGCAGTACTTC
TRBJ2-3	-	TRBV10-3	CAIRATRTSPTSGTDTQYF	TGTGCCATCAGGGCAACCCGAACTAGCCCAACCTCTGGCACAGATACGCAGTATTTT
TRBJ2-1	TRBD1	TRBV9	CASSVEWAGGSYNEQFF	TGTGCCAGCAGCGTAGAGTGGGCAGGGGGCTCCTACAATGAGCAGTTCTTC
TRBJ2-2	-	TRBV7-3	CASSSAGVSGELFF	TGTGCCAGCAGCTCTGCAGGGGTTAGCGGGGAGCTGTTTTTT
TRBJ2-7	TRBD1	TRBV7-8	CASSRDRGYEQYF	TGTGCCAGCAGCCGAGACAGGGGATACGAGCAGTACTTC
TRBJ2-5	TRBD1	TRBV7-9	CASSVGTGGETQYF	TGTGCCAGCAGCGTCGGGACAGGAGGAGAGACCCAGTACTTC
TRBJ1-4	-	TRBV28	CASSFPGQEKLFF	TGTGCCAGCAGTTTCCCAGGTCAGGAAAAACTGTTTTTT
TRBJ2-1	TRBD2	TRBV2	CASGSGRGAAYNEQFF	TGTGCCAGCGGTAGTGGGCGGGGGGCTGCGTACAATGAGCAGTTCTTC
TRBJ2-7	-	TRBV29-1	CSVEEAGAGEQYF	TGCAGCGTTGAAGAGGCAGGGGCCGGCGAGCAGTACTTC